This TCR beta chain was captured in a study of shared clonotypes between healthy human individuals. In the case of this clone: Other DNA sequences in the same sample also yield this CDR3.

The V gene's germline CDR1 is SNHLY and CDR2 FYNNEI. The CDR3 is 14 amino acids. The V segment lost 6 bases and the J segment 0 bases; nucleotides outside the gene matches: 1. Per the original data handling: Filtering differed for immunoSEQ, which gave only junction sequences without quality scores. Sequenced by immunoSEQ multiplex PCR; TCRdb stores in-frame clones only, minus some. That table gives V, J and clone size, and the DNA gave D and trimming. The table records some 2 million clones, approximately 95% of them present only once. Sequencing input: naive CD4+ T cells sorted from blood. Noted subset: CD45RA+ positively selected. The chain employs TRBV2 and TRBJ1-5; 8 nucleotides align to TRBD1. The TCR comes from a man aged 18 to 30 in good health. Here the CDR3 reads CASSDRGSNQPQHF. The CDR3 nucleotides read TGTGCCAGCAGCGACAGGGGTAGCAATCAGCCCCAGCATTTT.